These 7 T cell receptor beta chains originate from one sample sequenced in a study of a mutant IDH1 vaccine in newly diagnosed glioma. Time point given: baseline, week 1 (first vaccination visit). Specified treatment: pre-vaccination baseline after standard-of-care therapy. Sequencing used immunoSEQ multiplex PCR; TCRdb keeps in-frame clones, though not all of them. The sample carries just under 95,000 clones, 83% recorded once. Sequenced here: PBMCs, sampled from a glioma patient treated with radiotherapy, temozolomide or both. The receptor source for this set is a woman aged 45 to 65 with glioma.

V usage is TRBV6-5 and J usage is TRBJ2-7, with 9 bases fitting TRBD1. This CDR3 is built from 15 residues. Trimming removed 2 bases from V and 5 bases from J; junction bases left unmatched: 7. Germline lookup yields CDR1 MNHEY and CDR2 SVGAGI. The CDR3 protein is CASSYPGQGTDEQYF. CDR3 nucleotide sequence: TGTGCCAGCAGTTACCCAGGACAGGGGACGGACGAGCAGTACTTC.

The J gene is TRBJ2-7, the V gene TRBV7-9; D remains unclear. Germline CDR1 is SEHNR and CDR2 is FQNEAQ (reference sequence). V lost 2 bases to trimming and J lost 6 bases, with 5 bases between them. The CDR3 contains 11 residues. The CDR3 nucleotides are TGTGCCAGCAGCTTAATCGGCGAGCAGTACTTC. Its protein is CASSLIGEQYF.

The chain joins TRBV20-1 to TRBJ2-1; D ambiguous. Germline CDR1 DFQATT, CDR2 SNEGSKA (reference sequence). CDR3 length: 11 amino acids. Deletions cut 7 bases from V and 5 bases from J, with 9 bases between. In nucleotides, the CDR3 is TGCAGTGAGGCTTGGGACAATGAGCAGTTCTTC. Translation: CSEAWDNEQFF.

The chain couples TRBV13 to TRBJ1-2; 9 nucleotides align to TRBD1. CDR3 length: 17 amino acids. Per germline, CDR1 PRHDT and CDR2 FYEKMQ (reference sequence). The trim removed 5 bases at V and 4 bases at J, leaving 14 bases unmatched. The DNA for the CDR3 is TGTGCCAGCAGCGTAAACAGGGGGCGCGCTCGAATCTATGGCTACACCTTC. Its protein is CASSVNRGRARIYGYTF.

The chain is built from TRBV5-1 and TRBJ2-7; D gene ambiguous. There are 12 residues in the CDR3. The germline CDR1 and CDR2 sequences are SGHRS and YFSETQ. Trimming removed 7 bases at V and 10 bases at J, with 18 bases between. As DNA, the CDR3 is TGCGCCAGCTATCCCTGGTCGGCGCACCAGTACTTC. Protein product: CASYPWSAHQYF.

The chain uses TRBV6-4 and TRBJ1-6; 7 bases align to TRBD1. CDR1 and CDR2 from the germline V gene are MRHNA and SNTAGT. The CDR3 sequence is 16 residues long. The V segment lost 4 bases and the J segment 3 bases; nucleotides outside the gene matches: 6. The CDR3 loop reads CASSARQGNYNSPLHF. The CDR3 nucleotides read TGTGCCAGCAGTGCCAGACAGGGCAACTATAATTCACCCCTCCACTTT.

The chain couples TRBV5-6 to TRBJ2-5; D not certain. Germline CDR1 SGHDT, CDR2 YYEEEE. Trimming shortened V by 3 bases and J by 5 bases, and 5 bases separated the two germline ends. The CDR3 runs to 11 residues. CDR3 in amino acids: CASSSAETQYF. CDR3 sequence (DNA): TGTGCCAGCAGCTCCGCGGAGACCCAGTACTTC.